This T cell receptor beta chain was recorded in a study of quantifying T cell responses using KT2 cells. On the study more broadly: Reverse transcription used primers in the TCR alpha and beta constant regions.

Germline V gene lookup returns CDR1 SQVTM and CDR2 ANQGSEA. The V gene lost 1 base and the J gene lost 7 bases, with 13 bases spanning the gap. This CDR3 has 13 residues. Each cDNA got a UMI-containing oligo ligated at its 3' end. First-round PCR used roughly 4 cycles and beta primers RC1.1 and RC1.2 covering TRBC1 and TRBC2. TCRdb processed the UMI-ligation and nested PCR reads anew with MiXCR; each CDR3 protein has one entry. The data show 45,000 to 65,000 distinct CDR3 sequences, with 9% to 15% seen just once and about 9.5% held by the top ten. Known numbers of the T cell clone KT2 were added to PBMC.

V and J are TRBV29-1 and TRBJ1-2, with D possibly being TRBD1 (5 bases). The TCR comes from a human donor. Specimen: PBMCs spiked with cells of the T cell clone KT2. The CDR3 nucleotides read TGCAGCGTTGAAGTTGACAGTAAGGGTGGCTACACCTTC. It yields the protein CSVEVDSKGGYTF.